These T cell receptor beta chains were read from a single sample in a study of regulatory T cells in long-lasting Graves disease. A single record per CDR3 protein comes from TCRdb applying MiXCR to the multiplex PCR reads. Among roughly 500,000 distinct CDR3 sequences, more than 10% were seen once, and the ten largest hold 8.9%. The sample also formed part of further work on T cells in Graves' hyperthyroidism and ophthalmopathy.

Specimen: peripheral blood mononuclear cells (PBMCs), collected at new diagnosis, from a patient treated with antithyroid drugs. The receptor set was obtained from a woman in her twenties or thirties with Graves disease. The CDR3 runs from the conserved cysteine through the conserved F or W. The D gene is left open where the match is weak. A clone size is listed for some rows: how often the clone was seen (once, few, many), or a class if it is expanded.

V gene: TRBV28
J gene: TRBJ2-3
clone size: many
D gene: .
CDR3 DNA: TGTGCCAGCAGTTTAGGCGGGGCTAGCACAGATACGCAGTATTTT
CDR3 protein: CASSLGGASTDTQYF

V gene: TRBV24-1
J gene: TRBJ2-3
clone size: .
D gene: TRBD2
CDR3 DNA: TGTGCCACCAGTGACCCGAGCGGGAGTGCAGATACGCAGTATTTT
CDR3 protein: CATSDPSGSADTQYF

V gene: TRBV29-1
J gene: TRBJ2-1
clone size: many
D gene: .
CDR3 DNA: TGCAGCGTTGGGGTGGACGAGTACAATGAGCAGTTCTTC
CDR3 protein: CSVGVDEYNEQFF

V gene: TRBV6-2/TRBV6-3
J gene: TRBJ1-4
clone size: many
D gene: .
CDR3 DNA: TGTGCCAGCAGAGGTGGGGCAGAAAAACTGTTTTTT
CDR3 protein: CASRGGAEKLFF

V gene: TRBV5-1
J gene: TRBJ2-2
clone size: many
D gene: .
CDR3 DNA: TGCGCCAGCAGCCCACCCTATTTGGACACCGGGGAGCTGTTTTTT
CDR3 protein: CASSPPYLDTGELFF

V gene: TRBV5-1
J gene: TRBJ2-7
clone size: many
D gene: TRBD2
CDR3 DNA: TGCGCCAGCAGCTTGGAGGGAGGGAGTTACGAGCAGTACTTC
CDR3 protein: CASSLEGGSYEQYF

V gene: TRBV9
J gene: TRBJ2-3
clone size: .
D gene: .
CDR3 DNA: TGTGCCAGCAGCGTAGGAGGGTTCGGGACAGATACGCAGTATTTT
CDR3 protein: CASSVGGFGTDTQYF

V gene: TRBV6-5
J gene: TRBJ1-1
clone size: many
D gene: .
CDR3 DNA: TGTGCCAGCAGTTCGACCGGGGACGAAGCTTTCTTT
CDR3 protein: CASSSTGDEAFF

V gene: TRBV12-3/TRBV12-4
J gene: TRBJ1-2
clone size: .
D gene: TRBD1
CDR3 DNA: TGTGCCAGCAGTTTAGGACAGGGTGATAACTATGGCTACACCTTC
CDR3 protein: CASSLGQGDNYGYTF

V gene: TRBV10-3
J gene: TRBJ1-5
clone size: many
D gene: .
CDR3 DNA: TGTGCCATTAATAACCGGGGGGACCAGCCCCAGCATTTT
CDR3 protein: CAINNRGDQPQHF

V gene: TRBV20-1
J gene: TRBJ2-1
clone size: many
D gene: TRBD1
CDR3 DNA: TGCAGTGCCGACGGACAGGGGGTCAATGAGCAGTTCTTC
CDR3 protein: CSADGQGVNEQFF

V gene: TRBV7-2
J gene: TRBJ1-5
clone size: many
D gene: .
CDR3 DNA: TGTGCCAGCAGCTTAGCGGACAGTTCATATAGCAATCAGCCCCAGCATTTT
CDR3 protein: CASSLADSSYSNQPQHF

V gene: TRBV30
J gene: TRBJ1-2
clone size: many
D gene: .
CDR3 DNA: TGTGCCTGGAGTGTACTACCGGGAGTTGGCTACACCTTC
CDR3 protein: CAWSVLPGVGYTF

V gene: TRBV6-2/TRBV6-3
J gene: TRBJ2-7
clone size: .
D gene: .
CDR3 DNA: TGTGCCAGCAGTTACAGGTCGAGAGAGCAGTACTTC
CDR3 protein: CASSYRSREQYF

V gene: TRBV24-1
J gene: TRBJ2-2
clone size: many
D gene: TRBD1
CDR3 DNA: TGTGCCACCACGACAGGGTTTGACGGGGAGCTGTTTTTT
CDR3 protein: CATTTGFDGELFF

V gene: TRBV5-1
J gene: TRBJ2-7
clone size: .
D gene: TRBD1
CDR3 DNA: TGCGCCAGCAGCTCGACGACAGGGGGTTTCGATCTCCCCTACGAGCAGTACTTC
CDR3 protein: CASSSTTGGFDLPYEQYF

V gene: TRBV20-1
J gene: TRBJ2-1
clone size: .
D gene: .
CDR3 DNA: TGCAGTGCTAGCGGGAGACTTTTCTTGAATGAGCAGTTCTTC
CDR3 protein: CSASGRLFLNEQFF

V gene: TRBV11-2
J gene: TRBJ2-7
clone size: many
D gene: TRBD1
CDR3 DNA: TGTGCCAGCAGCTTAGAGGATACAGGGGCCCTCTCCTACGAGCAGTACTTC
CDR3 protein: CASSLEDTGALSYEQYF

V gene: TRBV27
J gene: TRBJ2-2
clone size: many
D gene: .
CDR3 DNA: TGTGCCAGCAGTGCCTCTAGGTACACCGGGGAGCTGTTTTTT
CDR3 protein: CASSASRYTGELFF

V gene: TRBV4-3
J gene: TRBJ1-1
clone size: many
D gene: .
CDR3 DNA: TGCGCCAGCAGCCAAGTGGGGAGTCGGGCTGAAGCTTTCTTT
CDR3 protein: CASSQVGSRAEAFF

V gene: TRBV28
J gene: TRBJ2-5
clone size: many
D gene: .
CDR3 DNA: TGTGCCAGCAGTTCGACCAGGACAGCGTACCAAGAGACCCAGTACTTC
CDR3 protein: CASSSTRTAYQETQYF

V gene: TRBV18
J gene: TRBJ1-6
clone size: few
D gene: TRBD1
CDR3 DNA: TGTGCCAGCTCGACGACGGGACAGGGGAATTCACCCCTCCACTTT
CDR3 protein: CASSTTGQGNSPLHF

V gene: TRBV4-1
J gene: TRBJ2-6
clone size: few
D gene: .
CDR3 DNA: TGCGCCAGCAGCCCAGAACAGGATCGCTCTGGGGCCAACGTCCTGACTTTC
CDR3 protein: CASSPEQDRSGANVLTF

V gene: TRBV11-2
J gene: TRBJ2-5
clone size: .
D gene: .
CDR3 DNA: TGTGCCAGCAGCTCCAGGGTGACGAGAGGGGAAGAGACCCAGTACTTC
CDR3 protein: CASSSRVTRGEETQYF

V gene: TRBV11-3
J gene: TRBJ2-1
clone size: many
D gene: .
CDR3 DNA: TGTGCCAGCAGCTTAGGGGGGGTTAGCTCCTACAATGAGCAGTTCTTC
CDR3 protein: CASSLGGVSSYNEQFF

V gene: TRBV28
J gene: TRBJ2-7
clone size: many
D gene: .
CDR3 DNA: TGTGCCAGCAGTTTACACAGAAGCTCCTACGAGCAGTACTTC
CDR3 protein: CASSLHRSSYEQYF

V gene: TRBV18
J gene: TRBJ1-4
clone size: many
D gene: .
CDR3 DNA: TGTGCCAGCTCCCCTTCGCACGGCGAAAAACTGTTTTTT
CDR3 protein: CASSPSHGEKLFF

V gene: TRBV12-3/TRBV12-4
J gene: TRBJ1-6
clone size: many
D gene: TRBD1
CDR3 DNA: TGTGCCAGCAGTATCCAAGGACAGGATTCACCCCTCCACTTT
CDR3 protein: CASSIQGQDSPLHF

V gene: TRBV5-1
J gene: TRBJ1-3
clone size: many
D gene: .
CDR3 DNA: TGCGCCAGCAGCTTCGGATCACCAAGCAACACCATATATTTT
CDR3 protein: CASSFGSPSNTIYF

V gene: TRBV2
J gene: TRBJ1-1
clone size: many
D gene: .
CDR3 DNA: TGTGCCAGCAGTGAAGCGGGCCTGGTGGGGGGACAAGCTTTCTTT
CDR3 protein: CASSEAGLVGGQAFF

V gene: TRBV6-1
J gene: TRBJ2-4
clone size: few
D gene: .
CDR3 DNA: TGTGCCAGCAGTGAACTAGGTTTAGCCAAAAACATTCAGTACTTC
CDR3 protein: CASSELGLAKNIQYF

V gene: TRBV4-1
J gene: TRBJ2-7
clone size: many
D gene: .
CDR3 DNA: TGCGCCAGCAGCCAAGTTTGGAGGGAGGCAACCTACGAGCAGTACTTC
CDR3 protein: CASSQVWREATYEQYF

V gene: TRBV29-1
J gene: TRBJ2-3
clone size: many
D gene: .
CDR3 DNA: TGCAGCGCGAGCCTCGAATGGGATACGCAGTATTTT
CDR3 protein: CSASLEWDTQYF

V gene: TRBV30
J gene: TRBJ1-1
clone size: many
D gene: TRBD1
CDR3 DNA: TGTGCCTGGAGTCCCCTAGGACAGGGCGGCACTGAAGCTTTCTTT
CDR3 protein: CAWSPLGQGGTEAFF

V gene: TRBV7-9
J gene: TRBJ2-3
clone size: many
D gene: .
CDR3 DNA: TGTGCCAGCAGCTCTACTAGCACAGATACGCAGTATTTT
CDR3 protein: CASSSTSTDTQYF

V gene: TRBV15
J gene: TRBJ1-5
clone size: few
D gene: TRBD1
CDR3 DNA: TGTGCCACCAGCAGGGACAGGGGCGCAGAGTGTCATTTT
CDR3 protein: CATSRDRGAECHF